Below, 28 T cell receptor beta chains from the same sample are listed, as sequenced in a study of cytomegalovirus exposure and HLA in healthy donors. PCR amplification relied on 60 Vbeta primers (plus 13 Jbeta primers). TCRdb's table, derived via immunoSEQ multiplex PCR, lists solely in-frame clones and lacks some. The sample holds about 99,000 clones, around 82% seen once. Material: PBMCs. All receptors derive from a woman under 30 in good health and CMV-seropositive.

V and J are TRBV6-6 and TRBJ1-6, with 9 bases lining up with TRBD1. J was trimmed by 13 bases and V by 6 bases; bases with no gene match: 10. The germline V gene encodes CDR1 MNHNY and CDR2 SVGAGI (reference sequence). The CDR3 loop spans 14 amino acids. The CDR3 protein is CASSEDRGIVPLHF. As DNA, the CDR3 is TGTGCCAGCAGCGAGGACAGGGGCATAGTTCCCCTCCACTTT.

The rearrangement joins TRBV27 to TRBJ1-1; D gene ambiguous. This CDR3 contains 14 residues. Germline lookup yields CDR1 MNHEY and CDR2 SMNVEV (reference sequence). Trimming left V 7 bases short and J 0 bases short, with 12 bases between. CDR3 amino acids: CASMRATVNTEAFF. The CDR3, as DNA: TGTGCCAGCATGCGAGCGACGGTGAACACTGAAGCTTTCTTT.

J is TRBJ2-7 and V is TRBV6-5; tentatively, D is TRBD2 (6 bases). The V and J ends lost 3 bases and 2 bases respectively, with 14 bases between them. This CDR3 comprises 15 residues. The germline V gene encodes CDR1 MNHEY and CDR2 SVGAGI. CDR3 nucleotides: TGTGCCAGCAGTTATTCCGCGGGGAGGACCTACGAGCAGTACTTC. It codes for CASSYSAGRTYEQYF.

The V and J genes are TRBV27 and TRBJ2-1; D unresolved. In germline, CDR1 is MNHEY, CDR2 SMNVEV (reference sequence). V lost 5 bases to trimming and J lost 0 bases, with 11 bases between them. The CDR3 spans 15 residues. CDR3 protein: CASSPSSSSYNEQFF. In DNA form, the CDR3 reads TGTGCCAGCAGTCCTTCATCGAGCTCCTACAATGAGCAGTTCTTC.

A few counts support this clone. The chain carries TRBV4-3 and TRBJ2-1; 9 nucleotides match TRBD2. CDR1 is LGHNA, CDR2 YSLEER, per germline. V shed 0 bases and J 2 bases; nucleotides not matched to a gene: 5. CDR3 size: 17 residues. This CDR3 is CASSQDWLAGPYNEQFF. The CDR3 DNA follows: TGCGCCAGCAGCCAAGATTGGCTAGCGGGACCCTACAATGAGCAGTTCTTC.

The chain has TRBV6-1 and TRBJ2-3, with a weak D call TRBD2 (6 bases). Between the trimmed V and J ends, which lost 2 bases and 6 bases, there was a span of 12 bases. The germline V gene has CDR1 MNHNS and CDR2 SASEGT. The CDR3 sequence is 14 residues long. CDR3 bases: TGTGCCAGCAGTGAATGGGCAGGGAGGGATACGCAGTATTTT. Translated, it gives CASSEWAGRDTQYF.

The chain couples TRBV5-1 to TRBJ2-7; D perhaps matches TRBD1 (5 bases). This CDR3 region has 13 residues. CDR1 SGHRS and CDR2 YFSETQ come from the germline V gene. The V end lost 1 base, the J end lost 6 bases, and 11 bases lay between the germline ends. The CDR3 DNA reads TGCGCCAGCAGCTTGTTGGGGCTCGGCGAGCAGTACTTC. It specifies CASSLLGLGEQYF.

The V call is TRBV19, the J call TRBJ1-6, with 8 bases aligning to TRBD1. The CDR3 is made up of 17 amino acids. V gave up 4 bases and J gave up 0 bases; unmatched junction bases: 5. Germline assignment: CDR1 LNHDA and CDR2 SQIVND (reference sequence). CDR3 loop: CASSRITGGSYNSPLHF. The CDR3 nucleotides read TGTGCCAGTAGTAGAATTACAGGGGGCTCCTATAATTCACCCCTCCACTTT.

This chain joins TRBV28 and TRBJ2-7, with unresolved D. V was trimmed by 2 bases and J by 3 bases, leaving 14 bases between them. Germline CDR1 MDHEN, CDR2 SYDVKM. This CDR3 is 15 amino acids long. As DNA, the CDR3 is TGTGCCAGCAGTTTACCCGGGTCTAACTTCTACGAGCAGTACTTC. Its translation: CASSLPGSNFYEQYF.

The chain links TRBV7-9 to TRBJ2-7; D gene uncertain. CDR3 length: 15 amino acids. Between the trimmed V and J ends, which lost 5 bases and 3 bases, there was a span of 17 bases. Germline V CDR1 and CDR2: SEHNR, FQNEAQ (reference sequence). The CDR3 loop is CASSHTSSLLYEQYF. In DNA, the CDR3 is TGTGCCAGCAGCCACACATCCTCACTACTCTACGAGCAGTACTTC. The complete variable domain, with remaining parts taken from reference TRBV7-9 and TRBJ2-7, reads DTGVSQNPRHKITKRGQNVTFRCDPISEHNRLYWYRQTLGQGPEFLTYFQNEAQLEKSRLLSDRFSAERPKGSFSTLEIQRTEQGDSAMYLCASSHTSSLLYEQYFGPGTRLTVT.

This chain links TRBV7-9 with TRBJ2-2, with D possibly matching TRBD1 (5 bases). Germline V lookup: CDR1 SEHNR, CDR2 FQNEAQ (reference sequence). V lost 6 bases, J lost 1 base, and 9 bases lay in between. This CDR3 has 14 residues. The CDR3 DNA reads as TGTGCCAGCAGTGGTAGGGGGAACACCGGGGAGCTGTTTTTT. It translates to CASSGRGNTGELFF. Using reference TRBV7-9 and TRBJ2-2 for the parts outside the CDR3, the full variable domain is DTGVSQNPRHKITKRGQNVTFRCDPISEHNRLYWYRQTLGQGPEFLTYFQNEAQLEKSRLLSDRFSAERPKGSFSTLEIQRTEQGDSAMYLCASSGRGNTGELFFGEGSRLTVL.

The chain employs TRBV7-9 and TRBJ1-1; 7 nucleotides align to TRBD1. The CDR3 consists of 15 residues. The V segment lost 5 bases and the J segment 0 bases; nucleotides outside the gene matches: 6. Germline V gives CDR1 SEHNR, CDR2 FQNEAQ (reference sequence). The DNA for the CDR3 is TGTGCCAGCAGCCGACAGGGAAGTGTGAACACTGAAGCTTTCTTT. It translates to CASSRQGSVNTEAFF.

The V gene is TRBV10-3, the J gene TRBJ2-7; no clear D gene. The V end was cut by 4 bases, the J end by 2 bases, with 6 bases between. This CDR3 has 12 residues. Germline V gives CDR1 ENHRY, CDR2 SYGVKD. CDR3: CAISAPAYEQYF. DNA of the CDR3: TGTGCCATCAGTGCACCAGCCTACGAGCAGTACTTC.

The chain joins TRBV4-1 to TRBJ1-1; D is uncertain. Germline lookup yields CDR1 MGHRA and CDR2 YSYEKL. This CDR3 region has 12 residues. V was trimmed by 4 bases and J by 1 base, leaving 4 bases between them. The CDR3 region is CASSPGNTEAFF. The CDR3 nucleotides read TGCGCCAGCAGCCCGGGGAACACTGAAGCTTTCTTT.

V usage is TRBV5-1 and J usage is TRBJ1-4, with 7 bases matching TRBD1. V gave up 5 bases and J gave up 4 bases; unmatched junction bases: 11. The CDR3 is made up of 16 amino acids. The germline CDR1 and CDR2 sequences are SGHRS and YFSETQ. CDR3 protein: CASRIFTGTDNEKLFF. The CDR3 DNA sequence: TGCGCCAGCAGAATCTTCACCGGGACAGATAATGAAAAACTGTTTTTT.

This clone was seen just once. The J gene is TRBJ2-7, the V gene TRBV6-5, with D possibly matching TRBD1 (6 bases). CDR3 size: 14 residues. Germline-derived CDR1 and CDR2 are MNHEY and SVGAGI. V was shortened by 5 bases and J by 4 bases, with 15 bases between the two germline ends. The CDR3: CASSNRARPYEQYF. The CDR3 bases are TGTGCCAGCAGTAACAGGGCGCGGCCTTACGAGCAGTACTTC.

This clone was observed a single time. This rearrangement joins TRBV5-1 to TRBJ1-2; TRBD1 matches at 10 bases. Germline CDR1 and CDR2: SGHRS and YFSETQ. CDR3 length: 14 amino acids. J was trimmed by 5 bases and V by 2 bases; bases with no gene match: 3. Here the CDR3 reads CASSLGTGEYGYTF. DNA for the CDR3: TGCGCCAGCAGCTTAGGGACAGGGGAGTATGGCTACACCTTC.

V usage is TRBV18 and J usage is TRBJ1-4, with D unresolved. Germline CDR1 is KGHSH and CDR2 is LQKENI. The CDR3 length is 14 residues. Deletions cut 5 bases from V and 5 bases from J, with 12 bases between. The CDR3 loop reads CASSLGGQNEKLFF. The CDR3 DNA reads as TGTGCCAGCTCATTGGGAGGGCAGAATGAAAAACTGTTTTTT.

This chain links TRBV7-9 with TRBJ1-2, with no clear D. The CDR3 loop spans 13 amino acids. Germline lookup yields CDR1 SEHNR and CDR2 FQNEAQ (reference sequence). The V and J ends lost 1 base and 4 bases respectively, with 7 bases between them. The CDR3, as DNA: TGTGCCAGCAGCTTAGGAGAGGGCTATGGCTACACCTTC. Translation: CASSLGEGYGYTF.

V usage is TRBV18 and J usage is TRBJ1-2; 7 bases match TRBD1. This CDR3 has 16 amino acids. The germline V gene encodes CDR1 KGHSH and CDR2 LQKENI. V gave up 3 bases and J gave up 3 bases; unmatched junction bases: 10. CDR3 nucleotides: TGTGCCAGCTCACCTCTTCCGACAGGGCCTCACTATGGCTACACCTTC. It specifies CASSPLPTGPHYGYTF.

This sequence joins TRBV19 and TRBJ2-3; tentatively, D is TRBD2 (5 bases). This CDR3 region has 18 residues. Trimming cost V 0 bases and J 4 bases, with 20 bases left between them. Per the germline V gene, CDR1 is LNHDA and CDR2 is SQIVND (reference sequence). CDR3 region: CASSIDGPRGPLADTQYF. CDR3 DNA sequence: TGTGCCAGTAGTATAGATGGACCCAGAGGGCCGTTGGCAGATACGCAGTATTTT. Using reference TRBV19 and TRBJ2-3 for the parts outside the CDR3, the full variable domain is DGGITQSPKYLFRKEGQNVTLSCEQNLNHDAMYWYRQDPGQGLRLIYYSQIVNDFQKGDIAEGYSVSREKKESFPLTVTSAQKNPTAFYLCASSIDGPRGPLADTQYFGPGTRLTVL.

The chain employs TRBV4-1 and TRBJ2-5, with TRBD2 matching over 7 bases. The CDR3 consists of 14 residues. V shed 4 bases, J shed 1 base, and the junction held 3 bases outside the gene matches. Germline CDR1 reads MGHRA; CDR2 reads YSYEKL. As DNA, the CDR3 is TGCGCCAGCAGCCTTCGGGGGGTCCAAGAGACCCAGTACTTC. Its protein is CASSLRGVQETQYF.

The chain employs TRBV7-8 and TRBJ2-2, with 10 bases lining up with TRBD2. With 5 bases clipped from V and 6 bases from J, the junction kept 6 bases outside the gene matches. The CDR3 covers 15 residues. Germline lookup yields CDR1 SGHVS and CDR2 FQNEAQ. CDR3 nucleotide sequence: TGTGCCAGCAGCCCCTCTAGCGGGAGAGCCGGGGAGCTGTTTTTT. Encoded protein: CASSPSSGRAGELFF.

A few counts support this clone. The chain employs TRBV2 and TRBJ1-2; a weak D match, TRBD1 (5 bases). The CDR3 spans 13 residues. Trimming took 3 bases from V and 4 from J, leaving 9 bases between them. The germline CDR1 and CDR2 sequences are SNHLY and FYNNEI. CDR3 amino acids: CASSEAQAYGYTF. CDR3 coding DNA: TGTGCCAGCAGTGAGGCACAGGCCTATGGCTACACCTTC.

A remark on this clone: Other DNA sequences within the sample encode an identical CDR3. CDR3: CASSLGVGAYNEQFF. In DNA form, the CDR3 reads TGTGCCAGCAGCTTAGGAGTGGGAGCCTACAATGAGCAGTTCTTC. The chain is built from TRBV7-2 and TRBJ2-1, with D maybe TRBD2 (5 bases). The germline V and J ends were trimmed by 1 base and 2 bases, with 9 bases remaining between them. The CDR3 covers 15 residues. Germline lookup yields CDR1 SGHTA and CDR2 FQGNSA.

The chain combines TRBV5-5 with TRBJ2-5; 7 positions match TRBD2. Germline values: CDR1 SGHKS, CDR2 YYEKEE (reference sequence). V dropped 3 bases and J dropped 5; count of bases not matched to a gene: 10. The CDR3 extends over 15 amino acids. As DNA, the CDR3 is TGTGCCAGCAGCTGGGGGGGTGCAGGGAGGGAGACCCAGTACTTC. Protein product: CASSWGGAGRETQYF.

This clone showed up just a few times. The chain employs TRBV15 and TRBJ2-4; 7 bases are a match to TRBD1. Trimming took 3 bases from V and 4 from J; bases not matched to a gene: 12. Germline V gives CDR1 LNHNV, CDR2 YYDKDF (reference sequence). The CDR3 sequence is 17 residues long. The CDR3 DNA sequence: TGTGCCACCAGCAGCATTTTTACCGGGACAGAGAAAAACATTCAGTACTTC. It translates to CATSSIFTGTEKNIQYF.

This chain links TRBV28 with TRBJ2-7, with D possibly being TRBD1 (6 bases). The length of the CDR3 is 13 residues. Germline CDR1 and CDR2: MDHEN and SYDVKM. V was clipped by 6 bases and J by 3 bases, with 12 bases between them. CDR3: CASRRTVHYEQYF. The CDR3 coding sequence is TGTGCCAGCAGAAGGACAGTTCACTACGAGCAGTACTTC.